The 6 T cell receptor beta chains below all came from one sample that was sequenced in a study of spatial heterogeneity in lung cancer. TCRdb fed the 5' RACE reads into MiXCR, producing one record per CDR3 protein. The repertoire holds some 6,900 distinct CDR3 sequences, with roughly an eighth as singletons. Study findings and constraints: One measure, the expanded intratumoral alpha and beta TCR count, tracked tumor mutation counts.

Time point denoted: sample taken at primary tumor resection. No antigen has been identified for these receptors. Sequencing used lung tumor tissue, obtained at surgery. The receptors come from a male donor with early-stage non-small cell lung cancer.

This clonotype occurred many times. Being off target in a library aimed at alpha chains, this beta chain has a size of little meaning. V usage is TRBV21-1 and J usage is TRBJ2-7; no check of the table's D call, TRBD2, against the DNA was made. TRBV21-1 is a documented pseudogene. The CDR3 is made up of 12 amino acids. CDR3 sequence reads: CASKFPRYEQYF. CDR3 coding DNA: TGTGCCAGCAAGTTCCCGCGGTACGAGCAGTACTTC.

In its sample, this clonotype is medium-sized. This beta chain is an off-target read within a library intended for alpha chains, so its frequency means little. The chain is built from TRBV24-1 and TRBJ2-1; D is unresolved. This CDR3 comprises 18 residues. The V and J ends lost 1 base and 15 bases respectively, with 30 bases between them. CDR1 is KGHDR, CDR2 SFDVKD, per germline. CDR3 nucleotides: TGTGCCACCAGTGATTTTGATACAATGAAGGGTTCTCACCAGAGTCGGTTCTTC. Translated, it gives CATSDFDTMKGSHQSRFF.

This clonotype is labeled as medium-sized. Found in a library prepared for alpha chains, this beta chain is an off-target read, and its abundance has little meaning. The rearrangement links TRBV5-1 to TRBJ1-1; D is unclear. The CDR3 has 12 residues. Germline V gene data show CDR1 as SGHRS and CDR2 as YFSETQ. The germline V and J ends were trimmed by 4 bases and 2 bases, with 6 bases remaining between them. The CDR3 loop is CASSLSNTEAFF. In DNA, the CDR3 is TGCGCCAGCAGCCTGAGTAACACTGAAGCTTTCTTT.

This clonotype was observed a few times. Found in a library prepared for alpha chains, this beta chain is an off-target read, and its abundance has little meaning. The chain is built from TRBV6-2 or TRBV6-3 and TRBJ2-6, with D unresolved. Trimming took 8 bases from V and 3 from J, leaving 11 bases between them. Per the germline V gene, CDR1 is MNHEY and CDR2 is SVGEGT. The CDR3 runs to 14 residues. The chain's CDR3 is CASSRGDGANVLTF. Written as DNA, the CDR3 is TGTGCCAGCTCTCGAGGTGATGGGGCCAACGTCCTGACTTTC.

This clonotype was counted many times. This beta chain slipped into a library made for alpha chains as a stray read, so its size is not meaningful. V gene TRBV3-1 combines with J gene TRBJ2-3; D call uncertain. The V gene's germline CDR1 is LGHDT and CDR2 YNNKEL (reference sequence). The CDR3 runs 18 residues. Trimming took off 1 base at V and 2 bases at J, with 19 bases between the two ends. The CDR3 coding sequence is TGTGCCAGCAGCCAAGGGGTTCTCCGAACGTCGATCACAGATACGCAGTATTTT. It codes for CASSQGVLRTSITDTQYF.

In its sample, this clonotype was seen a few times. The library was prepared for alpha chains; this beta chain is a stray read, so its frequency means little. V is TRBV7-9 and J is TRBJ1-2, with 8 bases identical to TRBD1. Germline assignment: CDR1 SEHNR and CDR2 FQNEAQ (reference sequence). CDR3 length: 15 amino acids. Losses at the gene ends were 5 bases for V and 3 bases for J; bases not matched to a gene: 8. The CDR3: CASSLNQGAYYGYTF. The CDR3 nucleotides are TGTGCCAGCAGCCTAAACCAGGGGGCCTACTATGGCTACACCTTC.